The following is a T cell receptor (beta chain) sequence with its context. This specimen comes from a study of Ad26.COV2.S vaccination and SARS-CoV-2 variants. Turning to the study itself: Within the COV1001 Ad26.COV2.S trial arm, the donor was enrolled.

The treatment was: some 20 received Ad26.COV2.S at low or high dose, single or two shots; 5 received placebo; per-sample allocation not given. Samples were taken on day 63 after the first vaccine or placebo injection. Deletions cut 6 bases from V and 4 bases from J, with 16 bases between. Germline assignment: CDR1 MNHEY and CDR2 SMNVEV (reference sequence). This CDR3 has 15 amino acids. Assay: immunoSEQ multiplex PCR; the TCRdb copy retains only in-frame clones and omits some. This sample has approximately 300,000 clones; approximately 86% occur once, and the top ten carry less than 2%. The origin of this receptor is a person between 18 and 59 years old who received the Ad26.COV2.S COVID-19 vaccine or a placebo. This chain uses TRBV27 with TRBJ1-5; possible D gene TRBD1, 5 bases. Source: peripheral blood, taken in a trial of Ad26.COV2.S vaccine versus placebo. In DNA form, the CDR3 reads TGTGCCAGCAGCCTCTACCCGGGACCAAATCAGCCCCAGCATTTT. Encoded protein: CASSLYPGPNQPQHF.